The 10 T cell receptor beta chains presented below share a single source sample, sequenced in a study of T cells in Graves' hyperthyroidism and ophthalmopathy. There were TCR beta CDR3 regions amplified from RNA transcripts. RT-PCR in the first round (using the HTBI primer set) targeted the TCR CDR3. TCRdb reprocessed the multiplex PCR reads with MiXCR, giving one entry per CDR3 protein. The sample has around 350,000 distinct CDR3 sequences, about 15% seen once. The sample taken for sequencing was blood. All receptors come from a woman aged 30 to 39 with Graves' ophthalmopathy.

This clonotype was seen many times. The CDR3, as DNA: TGCAGTGCTAGAGTTTTCGGGGGCATGAGCTCCTACAATGAGCAGTTCTTC. It codes for CSARVFGGMSSYNEQFF. J is TRBJ2-1 and V is TRBV20-1; D may match TRBD1 or TRBD2 (6 bases each). The CDR3 length is 17 residues. Germline CDR1 reads DFQATT; CDR2 reads SNEGSKA (reference sequence). V was clipped by 1 base and J by 0 bases, with 16 bases between them.

The chain has TRBV7-9 and TRBJ1-4; D not certain. The V gene's germline CDR1 is SEHNR and CDR2 FQNEAQ (reference sequence). The CDR3 is 17 amino acids. The V and J ends lost 5 bases and 8 bases respectively, with 24 bases between them. CDR3 loop: CASSRYGSGPGGEKLFF. The DNA of the CDR3 is TGTGCCAGCAGCCGCTATGGGTCGGGCCCGGGAGGAGAAAAACTGTTTTTT.

This clonotype was counted a few times. This rearrangement joins TRBV5-1 to TRBJ2-1; no clear D gene. Trimming stripped 7 bases from V and 8 bases from J, with 16 bases between. Germline V gives CDR1 SGHRS, CDR2 YFSETQ. The CDR3 is 13 residues long. This CDR3 reads CASARVGSYEQFF. CDR3 DNA sequence: TGCGCCAGCGCCCGGGTTGGCTCATATGAGCAGTTCTTC.

This clonotype was counted between two and nine times. The junction departs from germline at one end; a sequencing error may be responsible. This sequence joins TRBV28 and TRBJ2-7; possible D gene TRBD2, 6 bases. Germline-derived CDR1 and CDR2 are MDHEN and SYDVKM. The CDR3 has 16 residues. CDR3 protein: CASSFTLGGNSHEQYF. Written as DNA, the CDR3 is TGTGCCAGCAGTTTCACCTTGGGGGGTAACTCCCACGAGCAGTACTTC.

This clonotype was counted a few times. The chain uses TRBV6-4 and TRBJ2-3; a possible D gene is TRBD1 (6 bases). V dropped 3 bases and J dropped 9 bases, with 13 bases sitting between them. The germline gives CDR1 MRHNA, CDR2 SNTAGT. The CDR3 runs to 13 residues. CDR3 in DNA: TGTGCCAGCAGTGAAGGGTCGGGGACAACGCAGTATTTT. This codes for CASSEGSGTTQYF.

This clonotype showed up many times. The chain couples TRBV5-1 to TRBJ1-1; maybe TRBD1 (5 bases). The CDR3 totals 15 residues. Germline V gene data show CDR1 as SGHRS and CDR2 as YFSETQ. V lost 4 bases to trimming and J lost 7 bases, with 20 bases between them. The CDR3: CASSPRDGYAHEAFF. In DNA, the CDR3 is TGCGCCAGCAGCCCCAGGGACGGCTACGCGCATGAAGCTTTCTTT.

In regard to this clonotype: At one boundary the junction diverges from the germline segment, which might be a read error. This chain connects TRBV20-1 to TRBJ1-4, with D possibly being TRBD1 (5 bases). Germline values: CDR1 DFQATT, CDR2 SNEGSKA (reference sequence). The CDR3 extends over 16 amino acids. The CDR3 DNA sequence: TGCAGTGCTAGAGATTTCCGGGGGGATACTAATGAAAAACTGTCTTTT. It specifies CSARDFRGDTNEKLSF.

The chain combines TRBV28 with TRBJ2-7, with D possibly being TRBD1 or TRBD2 (5 bases each). Germline assignment: CDR1 MDHEN and CDR2 SYDVKM. CDR3 length: 14 amino acids. V shed 3 bases and J shed 7 bases, with 16 bases lying between them. CDR3 region: CASSLGDPRFEQYF. The CDR3 bases are TGTGCCAGCAGTTTGGGGGACCCGAGGTTTGAGCAGTACTTC.

This clonotype was seen at least ten times. The chain recombines TRBV12-3 or TRBV12-4 with TRBJ1-1; 8 bases map to TRBD1. Trimming cost V 6 bases and J 8 bases; bases outside gene matches: 11. This CDR3 is 14 amino acids long. The CDR3 bases are TGTGCCAGCAGCCTACAGACAGGGGTGGCCGAAGCTTTCTTT. Amino acid sequence: CASSLQTGVAEAFF.

Ten or more counts support this clonotype. The chain carries TRBV4-1 and TRBJ2-3; possibly TRBD1 for D (6 bases). Trimming removed 0 bases at V and 6 bases at J, with 13 bases between. Germline assignment: CDR1 MGHRA and CDR2 YSYEKL. This CDR3 has 15 residues. The CDR3 DNA reads TGCGCCAGCAGCCAAGAGGCAGGGGCGCCCGATACGCAGTATTTT. Translated, it gives CASSQEAGAPDTQYF.